These T cell receptor beta chains were read from a single sample in a study of cytomegalovirus exposure and HLA in healthy donors. Sequencing was performed with immunoSEQ multiplex PCR; in TCRdb, only in-frame clones are kept and a portion is missing. The sample has about 130,000 clones; 80% are singletons. The sample consisted of PBMCs. The receptor source for this set is a man in his thirties or forties in good health. The CDR3 runs from the conserved cysteine through the conserved F or W. A D gene is named only where the DNA matches it firmly. Rows give clone size only sometimes, using once, few, many, or a class for an expanded clone.

d_call	v_call	j_call	clone_size	cdr3_aa	cdr3_nt
NA	TRBV6-1	TRBJ2-3	NA	CASSRDSPDTQYF	TGTGCCAGCAGCCGGGACTCCCCAGATACGCAGTATTTT
TRBD1	TRBV19	TRBJ2-7	NA	CASSSRDRLRYEQYF	TGTGCCAGTAGTTCCCGGGACAGGCTACGCTACGAGCAGTACTTC
NA	TRBV7-7	TRBJ2-2	NA	CASSLGAGGPGTGELFF	TGTGCTAGCAGCTTAGGAGCCGGAGGGCCTGGCACCGGGGAGCTGTTTTTT
NA	TRBV6-6	TRBJ1-5	NA	CASSYRGGNQPQHF	TGTGCCAGCAGTTACAGGGGAGGTAATCAGCCCCAGCATTTT
TRBD1	TRBV29-1	TRBJ1-6	NA	CSVGDRGNSPLHF	TGCAGCGTTGGGGACAGGGGCAATTCACCCCTCCACTTT
TRBD1	TRBV7-9	TRBJ2-7	NA	CASSFTGGYEQYF	TGTGCCAGCAGCTTTACAGGGGGCTACGAGCAGTACTTC
TRBD2	TRBV30	TRBJ2-3	NA	CARSGEAGADTQYF	TGTGCTCGGTCGGGAGAGGCGGGAGCAGATACGCAGTATTTT
NA	TRBV5-4	TRBJ2-1	few	CASSLGVREVGNEQFF	TGTGCCAGCAGCTTGGGGGTGCGGGAAGTTGGCAATGAGCAGTTCTTC
NA	TRBV6-1	TRBJ2-7	NA	CASNTSPGPYEQYF	TGTGCCAGCAATACGTCCCCCGGTCCCTACGAGCAGTACTTC
NA	TRBV5-1	TRBJ2-3	few	CASSLEPPYWASPTDTQYF	TGCGCCAGCAGCTTGGAGCCACCCTATTGGGCGTCCCCCACAGATACGCAGTATTTT
NA	TRBV27	TRBJ1-6	NA	CASSLGGPNSPLHF	TGTGCCAGCAGTTTGGGAGGTCCTAATTCACCCCTCCACTTT
NA	TRBV7-9	TRBJ2-7	NA	CASSRRQSSYEQYF	TGTGCCAGCAGCCGCCGACAGAGCTCCTACGAGCAGTACTTC
TRBD1	TRBV28	TRBJ1-5	NA	CASRNRGPFGSNQPQHF	TGTGCCAGCAGAAACAGGGGGCCCTTCGGCAGCAATCAGCCCCAGCATTTT
TRBD2	TRBV6-5	TRBJ2-5	few	CASSRTSRETQYF	TGTGCCAGCAGCAGGACTAGCAGGGAGACCCAGTACTTC
NA	TRBV4-1	TRBJ2-6	NA	CASSQGGVRSGANVLTF	TGCGCCAGCAGCCAAGGGGGGGTCCGCTCTGGGGCCAACGTCCTGACTTTC
NA	TRBV7-2	TRBJ1-5	few	CASSDSRFYSNQPQHF	TGTGCCAGCAGCGATAGCAGATTTTATAGCAATCAGCCCCAGCATTTT
TRBD1	TRBV2	TRBJ2-7	NA	CASRLPGQGSEQYF	TGTGCCAGCAGATTACCGGGACAGGGTTCCGAGCAGTACTTC
TRBD1	TRBV28	TRBJ1-2	NA	CASRQTGARGYTF	TGTGCCAGCAGGCAGACAGGGGCGCGTGGCTACACCTTC
TRBD1	TRBV5-6	TRBJ1-2	NA	CASSLLGQDPYGYTF	TGTGCCAGCAGCTTGCTAGGACAGGACCCTTATGGCTACACCTTC
NA	TRBV7-2	TRBJ2-1	NA	CASSRSISYNEQFF	TGTGCCAGCAGTCGGTCCATCTCCTACAATGAGCAGTTCTTC
TRBD2	TRBV9	TRBJ2-1	NA	CASSVRTSNEQFF	TGTGCCAGCAGCGTGCGGACTAGCAATGAGCAGTTCTTC
TRBD2	TRBV11-2	TRBJ2-3	few	CASSLDRGGKGDTQYF	TGTGCCAGCAGCTTAGATCGGGGGGGGAAAGGGGATACGCAGTATTTT
NA	TRBV28	TRBJ1-5	NA	CASSSRELQPQHF	TGTGCCAGCAGTTCCAGGGAATTACAGCCCCAGCATTTT
TRBD2	TRBV7-9	TRBJ2-5	NA	CASSSSGSTETQYF	TGTGCCAGCAGCTCTAGCGGGAGTACAGAGACCCAGTACTTC
NA	TRBV28	TRBJ1-5	once	CASSRSGPQHF	TGTGCCAGCAGTCGGTCGGGGCCCCAGCATTTT
NA	TRBV6-1	TRBJ2-3	NA	CASVPTQPGTQYF	TGTGCCAGCGTCCCCACCCAGCCGGGTACGCAGTATTTT
NA	TRBV30	TRBJ2-3	NA	CAWSQGTDTQYF	TGTGCCTGGAGCCAGGGTACAGATACGCAGTATTTT
TRBD2	TRBV7-7	TRBJ2-5	few	CASSPGGAQETQYF	TGTGCCAGCAGCCCCGGGGGGGCGCAAGAGACCCAGTACTTC
TRBD2	TRBV4-3	TRBJ2-5	NA	CASSQGLAGGETQYF	TGCGCCAGCAGCCAGGGACTAGCGGGAGGAGAGACCCAGTACTTC
TRBD1	TRBV6-5	TRBJ1-5	NA	CASSSDRGYNQPQHF	TGTGCCAGCAGTTCGGACAGGGGGTACAATCAGCCCCAGCATTTT
TRBD1	TRBV6-5	TRBJ1-2	NA	CASSVGQGAGGYTF	TGTGCCAGCAGCGTTGGACAGGGGGCGGGTGGCTACACCTTC
TRBD1	TRBV19	TRBJ2-5	NA	CASSDRDRKETQYF	TGTGCCAGTAGCGACCGGGACAGAAAAGAGACCCAGTACTTC
TRBD1	TRBV6-5	TRBJ1-1	NA	CASTVDRDTEAFF	TGTGCCAGCACCGTGGACAGGGACACTGAAGCTTTCTTT
NA	TRBV18	TRBJ1-5	NA	CASSLGGVGQPQHF	TGTGCCAGCTCACTAGGAGGGGTCGGTCAGCCCCAGCATTTT
NA	TRBV18	TRBJ2-3	NA	CASSPSGNTDTQYF	TGTGCCAGCTCACCATCCGGGAACACAGATACGCAGTATTTT
NA	TRBV7-2	TRBJ2-1	NA	CASSPYNEQFF	TGTGCCAGCAGCCCATACAATGAGCAGTTCTTC
TRBD2	TRBV6-1	TRBJ2-1	few	CASRTSGSTEQFF	TGTGCCAGCAGGACTAGCGGGAGCACTGAGCAGTTCTTC
NA	TRBV18	TRBJ2-1	NA	CASSYGNHNEQFF	TGTGCCAGCTCCTACGGTAACCACAATGAGCAGTTCTTC
TRBD2	TRBV30	TRBJ2-7	NA	CAWSVTSGRIEQYF	TGTGCCTGGAGTGTAACTAGCGGGAGGATCGAGCAGTACTTC
TRBD2	TRBV15	TRBJ2-7	once	CATSLLAGEGYEQYF	TGTGCCACCAGCCTACTAGCGGGAGAAGGGTACGAGCAGTACTTC
TRBD2	TRBV7-9	TRBJ2-1	NA	CASSLPLAGGPGNEQFF	TGTGCCAGCAGCTTACCGCTAGCGGGAGGGCCGGGGAATGAGCAGTTCTTC
NA	TRBV7-8	TRBJ2-1	NA	CASSRDLLYNEQFF	TGTGCCAGCAGCCGGGACTTGCTCTACAATGAGCAGTTCTTC
NA	TRBV25-1	TRBJ2-7	NA	CASRSSGISYEQYF	TGTGCCAGCAGGTCGAGCGGCATCTCCTACGAGCAGTACTTC
NA	TRBV6-6	TRBJ1-5	NA	CASRPTGSTIQPQHF	TGTGCCAGCAGACCTACAGGGAGTACAATCCAGCCCCAGCATTTT
NA	TRBV5-6	TRBJ2-5	once	CASSPPAAETQYF	TGTGCCAGCAGCCCGCCGGCGGCGGAGACCCAGTACTTC
NA	TRBV2	TRBJ2-3	once	CASRGGLGDTQYF	TGTGCCAGCAGGGGGGGGCTGGGAGATACGCAGTATTTT
NA	TRBV7-6	TRBJ2-1	NA	CASSLTPSSYNEQFF	TGTGCCAGCAGCTTGACTCCCAGCTCCTACAATGAGCAGTTCTTC
NA	TRBV7-9	TRBJ2-7	NA	CASSARLSPYEQYF	TGTGCCAGCAGCGCCCGACTATCCCCCTACGAGCAGTACTTC
TRBD2	TRBV7-2	TRBJ2-3	NA	CASGLSGSYGDTQYF	TGTGCCAGCGGTTTAAGCGGGAGTTATGGAGATACGCAGTATTTT
NA	TRBV18	TRBJ2-7	NA	CASSPNYEQYF	TGTGCCAGCTCACCGAACTACGAGCAGTACTTC
NA	TRBV19	TRBJ2-7	NA	CASSVGSPYGQYF	TGTGCCAGTAGTGTAGGAAGCCCCTACGGGCAGTACTTC
TRBD2	TRBV4-1	TRBJ2-5	NA	CASSHIAGDQETQYF	TGCGCCAGCAGCCACATAGCGGGAGACCAAGAGACCCAGTACTTC
NA	TRBV6-6	TRBJ1-2	few	CASSSGVGYGYTF	TGTGCCAGCAGTTCAGGGGTCGGCTATGGCTACACCTTC